One sample yielded the 26 T cell receptor beta chains listed below, sequenced in a study of T-cell memory formation after mild COVID-19. TCRdb ran MiXCR on the 5' RACE reads and lists one entry per CDR3 protein. The sample lists tens of thousands of distinct CDR3 sequences, about 14% occurring once. The sequenced sample consisted of PBMCs or a T cell subset sorted from them (not recorded which). The origin of the receptors is an adult woman who had mild COVID-19 (a few samples of this study predate the infection). Cell type and time point are not known.

The chain is built from TRBV10-2 and TRBJ1-2; D is ambiguous. V gave up 2 bases and J gave up 5 bases, with 12 bases separating them. The CDR3 has 14 residues. Germline assignment: CDR1 WSHSY and CDR2 SAAADI. This CDR3 reads CASSETSSGYGYTF. CDR3 bases: TGCGCCAGCAGTGAGACCTCAAGTGGGTATGGCTACACCTTC.

The chain links TRBV6-6 to TRBJ2-5; tentative D call: TRBD2 (5 bases). Germline loops: CDR1 MNHNY, CDR2 SVGAGI (reference sequence). V lost 0 bases and J 1 base, leaving 12 bases between the germline ends. The CDR3 extends over 16 amino acids. CDR3 coding DNA: TGTGCCAGCAGTTACTCGATCGAGGGATTCCAAGAGACCCAGTACTTC. As protein: CASSYSIEGFQETQYF.

The rearrangement joins TRBV14 to TRBJ2-1; a weak D match, TRBD1 (5 bases). Germline V lookup: CDR1 SGHDN, CDR2 FVKESK. The V gene lost 3 bases and the J gene lost 10 bases, with 10 bases spanning the gap. This CDR3 spans 12 amino acids. CDR3 protein: CASSHGWTEQFF. The CDR3 DNA reads TGTGCCAGCAGCCATGGATGGACAGAGCAGTTCTTC.

This clonotype was observed a handful of times. The CDR3 DNA reads as TGTGCCAGCAGCCAAGATGAGGGGAGCAGAGGCACTGAAGCTTTCTTT. Its protein product is CASSQDEGSRGTEAFF. V and J are TRBV3-1 and TRBJ1-1, with TRBD1 as a possible D gene (5 bases). Trimming took off 0 bases at V and 4 bases at J, with 15 bases between the two ends. The CDR3 has 16 amino acids. CDR1 and CDR2 (germline): LGHDT, YNNKEL (reference sequence).

The rearrangement uses TRBV15 and TRBJ2-5; 8 bases match TRBD1. Germline V gene sequence: CDR1 LNHNV, CDR2 YYDKDF (reference sequence). The CDR3 sequence is 14 residues long. V dropped 2 bases and J dropped 5; count of bases not matched to a gene: 4. In DNA form, the CDR3 reads TGTGCCACCAGCAGACAGGGACAGGTCGAGACCCAGTACTTC. It yields the protein CATSRQGQVETQYF.

The rearrangement joins TRBV5-1 to TRBJ1-1; D not certain. V was shortened by 0 bases and J by 4 bases, with 7 bases between the two germline ends. CDR1 and CDR2 from the germline V gene are SGHRS and YFSETQ. The CDR3 has 13 amino acids. As DNA, the CDR3 is TGCGCCAGCAGCTTGGGGGTCACCACTGAAGCTTTCTTT. Protein product: CASSLGVTTEAFF.

The chain joins TRBV6-1 to TRBJ2-7, with 8 bases that match TRBD2. From germline, CDR1 is MNHNS and CDR2 SASEGT. V shed 4 bases, J shed 5 bases, and the junction held 4 bases outside the gene matches. The CDR3 is made up of 13 amino acids. The CDR3 DNA sequence: TGTGCCAGCAGTGGAACTAGCGGTCACGAGCAGTACTTC. This encodes CASSGTSGHEQYF.

The chain couples TRBV9 to TRBJ2-2; tentatively, D is TRBD2 (5 bases). CDR1 is SGDLS and CDR2 is YYNGEE in the germline V gene. The CDR3 is 12 residues long. Trimming removed 3 bases at V and 8 bases at J, with 8 bases between. CDR3 sequence: CASSETGGELFF. DNA for the CDR3: TGTGCCAGCAGCGAGACGGGGGGGGAGCTGTTTTTT.

About this clonotype: One junction end does not reproduce the germline sequence, and a read error may be involved. This chain uses TRBV20-1 with TRBJ2-2; D may match TRBD1 or TRBD2 (5 bases each). CDR3 length equals 14 residues. The germline V gene has CDR1 DFQATT and CDR2 SNEGSKA (reference sequence). Here the CDR3 reads CSARGGTDTGELIF. CDR3 DNA: TGCAGTGCTCGAGGAGGTACGGACACCGGGGAGCTGATTTTT.

This clonotype showed up just a few times. V usage is TRBV19 and J usage is TRBJ2-1; D is unresolved. The germline V gene encodes CDR1 LNHDA and CDR2 SQIVND (reference sequence). Trimming left V 6 bases short and J 3 bases short, with 3 bases between. The length of the CDR3 is 11 residues. As DNA, the CDR3 is TGTGCCAGTAGGGGCTACAATGAGCAGTTCTTC. Its protein product is CASRGYNEQFF.

This clonotype was detected a few times. The V and J genes are TRBV4-1 and TRBJ2-2; D may be TRBD1 (5 bases). Germline V gives CDR1 MGHRA, CDR2 YSYEKL. V was shortened by 3 bases and J by 6 bases, with 17 bases between the two germline ends. The CDR3 covers 16 residues. The CDR3: CASSQLGQGWAGELFF. The CDR3 DNA reads as TGCGCCAGCAGCCAGCTCGGTCAGGGATGGGCCGGGGAGCTGTTTTTT.

V and J are TRBV24-1 and TRBJ2-5; D might be TRBD1 (5 bases). The CDR3 extends over 16 amino acids. CDR1 and CDR2 (germline): KGHDR, SFDVKD. V lost 1 base and J 4 bases, leaving 15 bases between the germline ends. The CDR3 nucleotides read TGTGCCACCAGTGATTTTTCCAGGGTCGGTGGAGAGACCCAGTACTTC. Residues: CATSDFSRVGGETQYF.

This clonotype was picked up a small number of times. The chain uses TRBV19 and TRBJ1-2; unclear D gene. The germline gives CDR1 LNHDA, CDR2 SQIVND (reference sequence). The CDR3 runs 11 residues. With 1 base removed from V and 8 bases from J, the gap between germline ends came to 5 bases. The CDR3 loop is CASSIGEGYTF. For the CDR3, the DNA is TGTGCCAGTAGTATAGGAGAAGGCTACACCTTC.

In this sample, this clonotype turned up many times. The V gene is TRBV11-2, the J gene TRBJ2-7; no firm D call. V was cut by 1 base and J by 6 bases, with 7 bases left in between. The CDR3 has 12 residues. The germline V gene has CDR1 SGHAT and CDR2 FQNNGV. This chain's CDR3 is CASSLVFSEQYF. The CDR3 region has the DNA TGTGCCAGCAGCTTAGTCTTCAGCGAGCAGTACTTC.

This clonotype has a handful of counts. The rearrangement links TRBV6-5 to TRBJ2-3, with D perhaps matching TRBD2 (5 bases). Between the trimmed V and J ends, which lost 4 bases and 1 base, there was a span of 12 bases. The CDR3 has 15 residues. CDR1 and CDR2 from the germline V gene are MNHEY and SVGAGI. The CDR3 DNA sequence: TGTGCCAGCAGTTCCTGGGATAGCGGCACAGATACGCAGTATTTT. Translation: CASSSWDSGTDTQYF.

The chain uses TRBV10-3 and TRBJ1-6; the D gene is possibly TRBD1 (5 bases). CDR1 and CDR2 from the germline V gene are ENHRY and SYGVKD. This CDR3 is built from 14 residues. V was cut by 6 bases and J by 7 bases, with 13 bases left in between. Here the CDR3 reads CAISPGTVNSPLHF. The DNA of the CDR3 is TGTGCCATCAGCCCCGGGACGGTAAATTCACCCCTCCACTTT.

The chain combines TRBV9 with TRBJ2-3; D not resolved. Trimming shortened V by 7 bases and J by 4 bases, and 7 bases separated the two germline ends. Germline V CDR1 and CDR2: SGDLS, YYNGEE. The CDR3 contains 11 residues. For the CDR3, the DNA is TGTGCCAGCGGGCTCCCAGATACGCAGTATTTT. It specifies CASGLPDTQYF.

This chain joins TRBV18 and TRBJ2-7, with 8 bases lining up with TRBD2. From germline, CDR1 is KGHSH and CDR2 LQKENI. The V segment lost 6 bases and the J segment 0 bases; nucleotides outside the gene matches: 7. The CDR3 has 15 amino acids. This CDR3 reads CASSGRLAYSYEQYF. As DNA, the CDR3 is TGTGCCAGCTCGGGAAGACTAGCGTACTCCTACGAGCAGTACTTC.

CDR3: CASSPGALGIELAGGYEQYF. The CDR3 region has the DNA TGCGCCAGCAGCCCAGGAGCTCTAGGGATAGAACTGGCCGGGGGTTACGAGCAGTACTTC. The V call is TRBV4-1, the J call TRBJ2-7; D perhaps matches TRBD2 (6 bases). Trimming took off 4 bases at V and 4 bases at J, with 32 bases between the two ends. CDR1 is MGHRA, CDR2 YSYEKL, per germline. The CDR3 is 20 amino acids.

This clonotype showed up just a few times. The V and J genes are TRBV5-5 and TRBJ2-5; D is unresolved. V lost 4 bases, J lost 2 bases, and 12 bases lay in between. Germline V gene lookup returns CDR1 SGHKS and CDR2 YYEKEE (reference sequence). CDR3 length: 14 residues. The DNA for the CDR3 is TGTGCCAGCAGCGAAACTATCGGGCAAGAGACCCAGTACTTC. Amino acid sequence: CASSETIGQETQYF. Looking up the rest from reference TRBV5-5 and TRBJ2-5 gives the full variable domain: DAGVTQSPTHLIKTRGQQVTLRCSPISGHKSVSWYQQVLGQGPQFIFQYYEKEERGRGNFPDRFSARQFPNYSSELNVNALLLGDSALYLCASSETIGQETQYFGPGTRLLVL.

J is TRBJ1-2 and V is TRBV19; TRBD1 matches 9 bases. With 4 bases clipped from V and 8 bases from J, the junction kept 11 bases outside the gene matches. Germline V gene data show CDR1 as LNHDA and CDR2 as SQIVND (reference sequence). This CDR3 contains 15 residues. For the CDR3, the DNA is TGTGCCAGTAGTACCCACCTAGGGGACAGGGACGGCTACACCTTC. It specifies CASSTHLGDRDGYTF.

This clonotype was seen only a few times. The chain joins TRBV29-1 to TRBJ2-7; 9 nucleotides line up with TRBD1. V lost 7 bases to trimming and J lost 3 bases; unmatched junction nucleotides: 7. The CDR3 contains 13 residues. From germline, CDR1 is SQVTM and CDR2 ANQGSEA. The CDR3 nucleotides are TGCAGCGCTTCGACAGGGGGAGTCTACGAGCAGTACTTC. Translation gives CSASTGGVYEQYF.

This rearrangement joins TRBV20-1 to TRBJ1-2; possible D gene TRBD1, 6 bases. This CDR3 comprises 13 residues. The V gene's germline CDR1 is DFQATT and CDR2 SNEGSKA (reference sequence). Trimming pared 2 bases from V and 4 bases from J, leaving 11 bases between. The CDR3 DNA is TGCAGTGCTAGACAGGGGAGCGGCTATGGCTACACCTTC. Protein: CSARQGSGYGYTF.

The gene calls are TRBV11-2 and TRBJ2-7; TRBD2 matches at 10 bases. This CDR3 is 15 amino acids long. Losses at the gene ends were 3 bases for V and 7 bases for J; bases not matched to a gene: 9. The V gene's germline CDR1 is SGHAT and CDR2 FQNNGV. The CDR3: CASSFTPSGRREQYF. CDR3 DNA: TGTGCCAGCAGCTTTACTCCTAGCGGGAGACGTGAGCAGTACTTC.

This chain uses TRBV29-1 with TRBJ2-7; D is perhaps TRBD1 (6 bases). Between the trimmed V and J ends, which lost 5 bases and 3 bases, there was a span of 14 bases. Germline CDR1 SQVTM, CDR2 ANQGSEA. CDR3 size: 13 residues. The CDR3 sequence is CSVSGATIYEQYF. Written as DNA, the CDR3 is TGCAGCGTTTCAGGGGCGACTATCTACGAGCAGTACTTC.

In its sample, this clonotype was seen a few times. The chain combines TRBV6-6 with TRBJ2-3; TRBD2 agrees at 13 bases. CDR1 and CDR2 from the germline V gene are MNHNY and SVGAGI (reference sequence). V was pared by 2 bases and J by 3 bases, with 11 bases of the junction left unmatched. The CDR3 length is 19 residues. CDR3 loop: CASSYRSTSGGRETDTQYF. CDR3 coding DNA: TGTGCCAGCAGTTACCGTTCGACTAGCGGGGGGCGCGAGACAGATACGCAGTATTTT.